This is a list of T cell receptor beta chains from one sample in a study of cytomegalovirus exposure and HLA in healthy donors. Method: immunoSEQ multiplex PCR; TCRdb's copy keeps in-frame clones and lacks some. The sample lists some 80,000 clones, 90% to 95% occurring once. The specimen sequenced was PBMCs. These receptors all come from a woman aged 18-30 years in good health and CMV-seronegative. The CDR3 runs from the conserved cysteine through the conserved F or W. Fields, in order: V gene, clone size, J gene, D gene, CDR3 protein, CDR3 DNA. A D gene is named only where the DNA matches it firmly. The listing skips clone size in some rows; elsewhere it reads once, few, many or a size class.

TRBV5-4	once	TRBJ1-2	TRBD1	CASSPGTGPITGYTF	TGTGCCAGCAGCCCCGGGACAGGACCAATAACTGGCTACACCTTC
TRBV5-1	once	TRBJ2-3	TRBD2	CASRRWDGGATDTQYF	TGCGCCAGCAGGAGATGGGACGGGGGGGCCACAGATACGCAGTATTTT
TRBV4-1	.	TRBJ2-5	.	CASSQGWTGLQETQYF	TGCGCCAGCAGCCAGGGTTGGACTGGCCTCCAAGAGACCCAGTACTTC
TRBV7-2	.	TRBJ2-7	.	CASSPESLVSGGYEQYF	TGTGCCAGCAGCCCCGAATCTCTAGTTTCCGGGGGCTACGAGCAGTACTTC
TRBV19	.	TRBJ1-5	.	CASSTPRLPVSNQPQHF	TGTGCCAGTAGTACTCCACGTCTCCCGGTTAGCAATCAGCCCCAGCATTTT
TRBV11-2	.	TRBJ2-2	.	CASNLIANTGELFF	TGTGCCAGCAACTTAATAGCGAACACCGGGGAGCTGTTTTTT
TRBV6-1	.	TRBJ1-1	.	CASNPGTEAFF	TGTGCCAGCAACCCGGGGACTGAAGCTTTCTTT
TRBV6-1	.	TRBJ1-1	.	CASSEWAGEAFF	TGTGCCAGCAGTGAATGGGCAGGGGAAGCTTTCTTT
TRBV7-2	.	TRBJ1-3	TRBD1	CASSFQTGGLDTIYF	TGTGCCAGCAGCTTCCAGACAGGGGGGCTAGACACCATATATTTT
TRBV5-4	.	TRBJ2-5	TRBD2	CASSPGTSGAYLEETQYF	TGTGCCAGCAGCCCCGGGACTAGCGGGGCCTACCTTGAAGAGACCCAGTACTTC
TRBV5-1	.	TRBJ2-7	.	CASSVGRGGYYEQYF	TGCGCCAGCAGCGTTGGACGTGGGGGGTACTACGAGCAGTACTTC
TRBV7-9	.	TRBJ2-7	TRBD1	CASSVTLTGQGVNEQYF	TGTGCCAGCAGCGTGACCCTGACGGGACAGGGAGTGAACGAGCAGTACTTC
TRBV30	once	TRBJ2-1	TRBD2	CAWRVLTSYYNEQFF	TGTGCCTGGAGGGTTCTGACTAGCTACTACAATGAGCAGTTCTTC
TRBV4-3	.	TRBJ1-1	.	CASSHRAGVETEAFF	TGCGCCAGCAGCCACCGGGCAGGGGTGGAGACTGAAGCTTTCTTT
TRBV6-5	.	TRBJ1-1	.	CASSYSTDLNTEAFF	TGTGCCAGCAGTTACTCGACAGACTTGAACACTGAAGCTTTCTTT
TRBV28	.	TRBJ1-4	.	CASSPGPANEKLFF	TGTGCCAGCAGCCCAGGGCCGGCTAATGAAAAACTGTTTTTT
TRBV2	.	TRBJ1-6	.	CASRLGPTLHF	TGTGCCAGCAGACTGGGCCCAACCCTCCACTTT
TRBV27	.	TRBJ2-7	.	CASSQNGESYEQYF	TGTGCCAGCAGCCAAAACGGGGAGAGCTACGAGCAGTACTTC
TRBV2	.	TRBJ2-3	.	CASKRESAKQYF	TGTGCCAGCAAGAGGGAATCGGCCAAGCAGTATTTT
TRBV19	.	TRBJ2-1	TRBD1	CASSTGQGAINEQFF	TGTGCCAGTAGTACCGGACAGGGGGCGATAAATGAGCAGTTCTTC
TRBV9	.	TRBJ1-2	TRBD1	CASSAHGQGTGDWSGYTF	TGTGCCAGCAGCGCCCACGGTCAAGGGACAGGGGATTGGAGTGGCTACACCTTC
TRBV29-1	.	TRBJ2-2	TRBD2	CSVGERTSGRVGATGELFF	TGCAGCGTTGGGGAGAGGACTAGCGGGAGGGTCGGGGCCACCGGGGAGCTGTTTTTT
TRBV27	.	TRBJ2-7	.	CASRGQFYEQYF	TGTGCCAGCAGGGGACAATTCTACGAGCAGTACTTC
TRBV27	.	TRBJ2-1	TRBD2	CASSPLAGVSEQFF	TGTGCCTCCTCCCCCCTAGCGGGAGTTAGTGAGCAGTTCTTC
TRBV28	once	TRBJ2-2	TRBD2	CASTLILAGVGTGELFF	TGTGCCAGCACCCTGATACTAGCGGGAGTTGGCACCGGGGAGCTGTTTTTT
TRBV30	.	TRBJ2-6	TRBD1	CAWDGTVVSGANVLTF	TGTGCCTGGGACGGGACAGTCGTCTCTGGGGCCAACGTCCTGACTTTC
TRBV4-1	.	TRBJ2-1	.	CASSSQVGNEQFF	TGCGCCAGCAGCTCTCAAGTCGGCAATGAGCAGTTCTTC
TRBV7-9	.	TRBJ2-4	.	CASQGLAKNIQYF	TGTGCCAGCCAGGGGTTAGCCAAAAACATTCAGTACTTC
TRBV9	.	TRBJ2-2	.	CASSAYTGELFF	TGTGCCAGCAGCGCGTACACCGGGGAGCTGTTTTTT